The present TCR beta chain was sequenced within a study of vaccination effects on CD4 cells after COVID-19. The study's findings and limits: Only a single clone (1 of 255 vaccine-induced clones in healthy vaccinees) cross-reacted with common cold coronaviruses. By a late point after vaccination, infection- and vaccine-induced clones had shrunk markedly through clonal contraction. Convalescent patients were scarce in the study, and it lacked early post-infection timepoints.

Viral peptide pools were used in the ViraFEST assay to expand antigen-specific CD4+ T cells, and sequencing came afterward. A roughly 11-day culture period preceded the isolation of CD4+ T cells. Absence of prior SARS-CoV-2 infection characterized the vaccine recipients, who showed negative nucleocapsid antibodies. Supplemented with approximately 10 IU/ml IL-2 and about 10 ug/ml peptides, 2 million to 2.5 million PBMC per well were kept in culture. As for this clone: Its specificity is unknown.

TCRdb keeps only in-frame clones here, not all; method: immunoSEQ multiplex PCR. The sample yields 30,000 to 45,000 clones, about two thirds seen once. The V and J ends lost 0 bases and 1 base respectively, with 26 bases between them. CDR1 is MGHRA, CDR2 YSYEKL, per germline. There are 21 residues in the CDR3. The chain combines TRBV4-1 with TRBJ2-3, with D perhaps TRBD2 (7 bases). The sample was CD4+ T cells from PBMCs cultured with SARS-CoV-2 spike peptides, taken before COVID-19 vaccination. This clonotype originated in a human donor who received a COVID-19 vaccine. CDR3 sequence: CASSQDKGVLAGDRGTDTQYF. CDR3 bases: TGCGCCAGCAGCCAAGATAAGGGGGTCCTGGCGGGGGACCGGGGCACAGATACGCAGTATTTT.